Each of the 21 T cell receptor beta chains below was sequenced from the same sample in a study of blood T cell repertoires in COVID-19. Generated by immunoSEQ multiplex PCR, the TCRdb table keeps only in-frame clones and is missing some. Of roughly 200,000 clones listed, approximately 85% are singletons. Source material: PBMCs or T cells enriched from blood (not recorded which). The receptors shown here come from a man aged 35-49 years with acute COVID-19.

The chain employs TRBV9 and TRBJ2-2; TRBD1 matches 9 bases. Germline CDR1 is SGDLS and CDR2 is YYNGEE. The V gene end was trimmed by 0 bases and the J gene end by 2 bases; junction bases not matched to a gene: 5. This CDR3 contains 17 residues. CDR3 sequence: CASSVDRTGVNTGELFF. The CDR3, as DNA: TGTGCCAGCAGCGTAGACAGGACAGGGGTCAACACCGGGGAGCTGTTTTTT. The complete variable domain, with remaining parts taken from reference TRBV9 and TRBJ2-2, reads DSGVTQTPKHLITATGQRVTLRCSPRSGDLSVYWYQQSLDQGLQFLIQYYNGEERAKGNILERFSAQQFPDLHSELNLSSLELGDSALYFCASSVDRTGVNTGELFFGEGSRLTVL.

This rearrangement joins TRBV28 to TRBJ1-5, with D perhaps matching TRBD1 (6 bases). Trimming took 4 bases from V and 4 from J, leaving 14 bases between them. The germline gives CDR1 MDHEN, CDR2 SYDVKM. The CDR3 spans 15 residues. CDR3 in amino acids: CASSSVQGVNQPQHF. CDR3 coding DNA: TGTGCCAGCAGTTCGGTACAGGGCGTAAATCAGCCCCAGCATTTT.

The chain joins TRBV7-3 to TRBJ1-1; D may be TRBD1 (5 bases). V dropped 5 bases and J dropped 2 bases, with 15 bases sitting between them. The CDR3 length is 15 residues. In germline, CDR1 is SGHTA, CDR2 FQGTGA. CDR3 sequence (DNA): TGTGCCAGCAGCCCCCAGCCGGGGGGAAACACTGAAGCTTTCTTT. Its protein product is CASSPQPGGNTEAFF.

The chain combines TRBV28 with TRBJ2-1, with 7 bases aligning to TRBD2. Per the germline V gene, CDR1 is MDHEN and CDR2 is SYDVKM. The CDR3 runs 14 residues. V was pared by 6 bases and J by 0 bases, with 2 bases of the junction left unmatched. CDR3 protein: CASSTSASYNEQFF. The CDR3 nucleotides read TGTGCCAGCAGCACTAGCGCCTCCTACAATGAGCAGTTCTTC.

The V call is TRBV6-5, the J call TRBJ2-7, with 7 bases matching TRBD2. This CDR3 comprises 13 residues. Germline-derived CDR1 and CDR2 are MNHEY and SVGAGI. V was pared by 8 bases and J by 1 base, with 5 bases of the junction left unmatched. CDR3 DNA: TGTGCCAGCGAGGCTAGCGGATCCTACGAGCAGTACTTC. Encoded protein: CASEASGSYEQYF.

This clone appeared a few times. CDR3 region: CASSLIQVGRAEAFF. CDR3 DNA sequence: TGTGCCAGCAGCTTAATACAGGTTGGTAGGGCTGAAGCTTTCTTT. This sequence joins TRBV7-9 and TRBJ1-1; TRBD1 might be the D (5 bases). The V gene's germline CDR1 is SEHNR and CDR2 FQNEAQ (reference sequence). The V and J ends lost 2 bases and 6 bases respectively, with 16 bases between them. The CDR3 spans 15 residues.

The rearrangement uses TRBV5-5 and TRBJ1-5; 11 positions agree with TRBD1. The CDR3 is made up of 19 amino acids. From germline, CDR1 is SGHKS and CDR2 YYEKEE (reference sequence). V shed 0 bases, J shed 4 bases, and the junction held 12 bases outside the gene matches. The CDR3 reads CASSLVGQGARRLNQPQHF. The CDR3 DNA reads TGTGCCAGCAGCTTGGTTGGACAGGGGGCAAGGAGGCTGAATCAGCCCCAGCATTTT.

The V gene is TRBV29-1, the J gene TRBJ2-2; 9 bases match TRBD1. The CDR3 runs to 15 residues. Trimming removed 5 bases from V and 0 bases from J; junction bases left unmatched: 4. Germline V gene sequence: CDR1 SQVTM, CDR2 ANQGSEA. CDR3 residues: CSVPRDRANTGELFF. DNA of the CDR3: TGCAGCGTTCCCCGGGACAGGGCGAACACCGGGGAGCTGTTTTTT.

The CDR3 DNA follows: TGTGCCAGCAGCCAAACAGACAGGGAACGGCCGGACTATGGCTACACCTTC. Protein product: CASSQTDRERPDYGYTF. The rearrangement uses TRBV3-1 (or the pseudogene TRBV3-2) and TRBJ1-2; 7 nucleotides align to TRBD1. CDR3 length: 17 amino acids. Germline V gives CDR1 LGHDT, CDR2 YNNKEL (reference sequence). The V and J ends lost 2 bases and 3 bases, in that order; junction bases with no gene match: 12.

The chain recombines TRBV6-4 with TRBJ2-3; maybe TRBD2 (6 bases). The CDR3 contains 15 residues. In germline, CDR1 is MRHNA, CDR2 SNTAGT. Trimming took off 2 bases at V and 0 bases at J, with 9 bases between the two ends. CDR3: CASSDRGVSTDTQYF. The CDR3 coding sequence is TGTGCCAGCAGTGACCGCGGGGTTAGCACAGATACGCAGTATTTT.

The V gene is TRBV5-6, the J gene TRBJ2-2, with 7 nucleotides matching TRBD1. The CDR3 is 15 residues long. The germline V gene encodes CDR1 SGHDT and CDR2 YYEEEE. V shed 5 bases, J shed 4 bases, and the junction held 8 bases outside the gene matches. DNA of the CDR3: TGTGCCAGCAGTCCCACGGACAGGAGCACCGGGGAGCTGTTTTTT. Its translation is CASSPTDRSTGELFF.

This clone appeared a few times. The chain uses TRBV16 and TRBJ1-2, with D possibly being TRBD1 (6 bases). The ends were cut back, 4 bases at V and 3 bases at J, with 15 bases in the middle. The CDR3 runs to 15 residues. The germline V gene has CDR1 KGHSY and CDR2 FQNENV. CDR3 in amino acids: CASSPSGTSHYGYTF. CDR3 bases: TGTGCCAGCAGCCCTTCCGGGACAAGCCACTATGGCTACACCTTC.

The chain employs TRBV19 and TRBJ1-1, with D unresolved. This CDR3 has 14 amino acids. CDR1 is LNHDA and CDR2 is SQIVND in the germline V gene (reference sequence). Trimming took 5 bases from V and 2 from J, leaving 12 bases between them. The CDR3 spells CASSWRLANTEAFF. The CDR3 DNA is TGTGCCAGTAGTTGGAGACTGGCTAACACTGAAGCTTTCTTT.

The chain uses TRBV28 and TRBJ1-1; D not resolved. The ends were cut back, 5 bases at V and 7 bases at J, with 11 bases in the middle. The germline V gene has CDR1 MDHEN and CDR2 SYDVKM. The CDR3 extends over 12 amino acids. The CDR3: CASSLPPFEAFF. The DNA for the CDR3 is TGTGCCAGCAGTCTCCCCCCCTTTGAAGCTTTCTTT.

The chain links TRBV9 to TRBJ2-1; 9 bases are shared with TRBD2. The V gene's germline CDR1 is SGDLS and CDR2 YYNGEE. V lost 0 bases, J lost 8 bases, and 6 bases stayed unmatched. CDR3 size: 15 residues. The CDR3 region has the DNA TGTGCCAGCAGCGTAGGCGGGAGGGCCATCGATGAGCAGTTCTTC. This codes for CASSVGGRAIDEQFF.

CDR3 sequence (DNA): TGTGCCAGCAGCCGAGGGGGTACCGGGGAGCTGTTTTTT. Its protein product is CASSRGGTGELFF. The rearrangement uses TRBV9 and TRBJ2-2; a possible D gene is TRBD1 (6 bases). Looked up from germline, CDR1 is SGDLS and CDR2 is YYNGEE. Between the trimmed V and J ends, which lost 4 bases and 5 bases, there was a span of 9 bases. The CDR3 consists of 13 residues.

The V gene is TRBV6-5, the J gene TRBJ1-4, with TRBD1 identical over 9 bases. Germline CDR1 MNHEY, CDR2 SVGAGI. This CDR3 comprises 14 residues. The J segment lost 5 bases and the V segment lost 6 bases, leaving 4 bases of the junction unmatched. The CDR3 loop is CASSDRGGNEKLFF. The CDR3 DNA is TGTGCCAGCAGCGACAGGGGGGGAAATGAAAAACTGTTTTTT.

This chain links TRBV19 with TRBJ2-7; the match to TRBD1 covers 9 bases. Trimming removed 6 bases from V and 5 bases from J; junction bases left unmatched: 14. Germline V gene lookup returns CDR1 LNHDA and CDR2 SQIVND (reference sequence). The CDR3 consists of 16 residues. The CDR3 bases are TGTGCCAGTAGCACTGGAGGGGGACAGGGTAACGACGAGCAGTACTTC. Protein sequence: CASSTGGGQGNDEQYF.

This chain joins TRBV11-2 and TRBJ1-2, with 9 nucleotides matching TRBD1. The germline V gene has CDR1 SGHAT and CDR2 FQNNGV. V shed 4 bases and J 3 bases; nucleotides not matched to a gene: 12. The CDR3 loop spans 17 amino acids. The CDR3 spells CASSSLYLGQGHYGYTF. The CDR3 DNA sequence: TGTGCCAGCAGCTCCTTATACCTGGGACAGGGACACTATGGCTACACCTTC.

V is TRBV2 and J is TRBJ1-5; possible D gene TRBD1, 5 bases. V was pared by 7 bases and J by 6 bases, with 16 bases between. Germline lookup yields CDR1 SNHLY and CDR2 FYNNEI. This CDR3 is built from 14 residues. This CDR3 is CASNQLAGGQPQHF. CDR3 in DNA: TGTGCCAGCAATCAGCTTGCGGGGGGTCAGCCCCAGCATTTT.

The chain carries TRBV7-8 and TRBJ2-1, with D tentatively TRBD1 (7 bases). This CDR3 spans 13 amino acids. Germline CDR1 and CDR2: SGHVS and FQNEAQ. Trimming took off 5 bases at V and 7 bases at J, with 12 bases between the two ends. The CDR3 spells CASSPRGANEQFF. In DNA, the CDR3 is TGTGCCAGCAGCCCCAGGGGGGCAAATGAGCAGTTCTTC.